This entry lists 27 T cell receptor beta chains sequenced from one sample in a study of cytomegalovirus exposure and HLA in healthy donors. The study ran its PCR with 60 Vbeta and 13 Jbeta primers. Profiled with immunoSEQ multiplex PCR; TCRdb holds only in-frame clones, not every one. The sample gives under 70,000 clones, 70% of which show up once; 15% to 20% is in the top ten. Source material: PBMCs. The source is an older woman in good health and CMV-seropositive.

This clone was detected only a few times. The rearrangement joins TRBV5-1 to TRBJ2-7, with 12 bases that match TRBD2. The CDR3 covers 16 residues. V trimming: 4 bases; J trimming: 6 bases; junction bases outside the gene matches: 11. CDR1 and CDR2 (germline): SGHRS, YFSETQ. The CDR3 DNA reads as TGCGCCAGCAGCCCTCTAGCGGGGGGGCCTGACTTCGAGCAGTACTTC. Translated, it gives CASSPLAGGPDFEQYF.

The chain is built from TRBV7-2 and TRBJ1-1, with D possibly TRBD1 on 6 matching bases. From germline, CDR1 is SGHTA and CDR2 FQGNSA. Trimming pared 2 bases from V and 6 bases from J, leaving 16 bases between. The CDR3 consists of 15 residues. The CDR3 loop is CASSLWGRHFSEAFF. CDR3 coding DNA: TGTGCCAGCAGCTTATGGGGGCGCCACTTTTCTGAAGCTTTCTTT.

The rearrangement uses TRBV6-1 and TRBJ1-1, with no clear D. CDR1 and CDR2 (germline): MNHNS, SASEGT. This CDR3 spans 13 amino acids. V lost 5 bases and J lost 1, with 8 bases in between. DNA for the CDR3: TGTGCCAGCAGTCTCTCAGGGAACACTGAAGCTTTCTTT. Protein product: CASSLSGNTEAFF.

The V gene is TRBV5-1, the J gene TRBJ2-2; the match to TRBD1 covers 8 bases. CDR3 size: 15 residues. Germline lookup yields CDR1 SGHRS and CDR2 YFSETQ. Trimming took 3 bases from V and 2 from J; bases not matched to a gene: 3. The CDR3 loop reads CASSWGTGNTGELFF. CDR3 sequence (DNA): TGCGCCAGCAGCTGGGGGACAGGAAACACCGGGGAGCTGTTTTTT.

The rearrangement joins TRBV19 to TRBJ1-4, with 8 bases that match TRBD1. This CDR3 comprises 15 residues. The V segment lost 5 bases and the J segment 2 bases; nucleotides outside the gene matches: 4. Germline assignment: CDR1 LNHDA and CDR2 SQIVND (reference sequence). The CDR3 loop is CASSPRQGTNEKLFF. The CDR3 coding sequence is TGTGCCAGTAGTCCGCGACAGGGGACTAATGAAAAACTGTTTTTT.

This sequence joins TRBV13 and TRBJ1-1; a weak D match, TRBD1 (5 bases). The CDR3 runs to 14 residues. The V gene's germline CDR1 is PRHDT and CDR2 FYEKMQ (reference sequence). Deletions cut 0 bases from V and 2 bases from J, with 7 bases between. The CDR3 is CASSLGGGNTEAFF. CDR3 bases: TGTGCCAGCAGCTTAGGGGGGGGAAACACTGAAGCTTTCTTT. The complete variable domain, with remaining parts taken from reference TRBV13 and TRBJ1-1, reads AAGVIQSPRHLIKEKRETATLKCYPIPRHDTVYWYQQGPGQDPQFLISFYEKMQSDKGSIPDRFSAQQFSDYHSELNMSSLELGDSALYFCASSLGGGNTEAFFGQGTRLTVV.

The sample holds a few counts of this clone. The chain employs TRBV6-5 and TRBJ1-5; 7 bases match TRBD1. The germline gives CDR1 MNHEY, CDR2 SVGAGI. Losses at the gene ends were 8 bases for V and 2 bases for J; bases not matched to a gene: 3. The CDR3 sequence is 13 residues long. The CDR3 DNA reads as TGTGCCAGCGGGGGGACAGGCAATCAGCCCCAGCATTTT. Its protein product is CASGGTGNQPQHF.

V usage is TRBV7-9 and J usage is TRBJ1-2; D is undetermined. The CDR3 length is 16 residues. V was pared by 5 bases and J by 2 bases, with 18 bases between. Germline V gives CDR1 SEHNR, CDR2 FQNEAQ (reference sequence). DNA for the CDR3: TGTGCCAGCAGCGCGGGCTTCGCAATCTCCAACTATGGCTACACCTTC. It encodes CASSAGFAISNYGYTF.

The chain joins TRBV5-6 to TRBJ2-7; 7 bases are shared with TRBD1. In germline, CDR1 is SGHDT, CDR2 YYEEEE. Unmatched junction bases numbered 8, after V lost 4 bases and J lost 1 base. The length of the CDR3 is 15 residues. The CDR3 bases are TGTGCCAGCAGCCTGTGGGACAGAAATTCCTACGAGCAGTACTTC. It encodes CASSLWDRNSYEQYF.

This clone was seen a handful of times. The gene calls are TRBV6-5 and TRBJ1-3, with 8 bases that match TRBD1. Germline CDR1 reads MNHEY; CDR2 reads SVGAGI. V dropped 6 bases and J dropped 4; count of bases not matched to a gene: 8. The CDR3 totals 15 residues. CDR3 bases: TGTGCCAGCAGACCTCAGGGGGCGTGGGGAAACACCATATATTTT. Its protein product is CASRPQGAWGNTIYF.

The sample holds one count of this clone. This chain uses TRBV7-2 with TRBJ1-2; 10 bases match TRBD1. The length of the CDR3 is 15 residues. CDR1 is SGHTA, CDR2 FQGNSA, per germline. V was pared by 1 base and J by 7 bases, with 6 bases of the junction left unmatched. The chain's CDR3 is CASSLVGQGVIGYTF. The CDR3 coding sequence is TGTGCCAGCAGCTTAGTCGGACAGGGGGTTATTGGCTACACCTTC.

The chain recombines TRBV15 with TRBJ2-2, with 7 bases that match TRBD2. Germline values: CDR1 LNHNV, CDR2 YYDKDF (reference sequence). The length of the CDR3 is 16 residues. With 0 bases clipped from V and 4 bases from J, the junction kept 5 bases outside the gene matches. Written as DNA, the CDR3 is TGTGCCACCAGCAGAGATGATTGGGGGGGCACCGGGGAGCTGTTTTTT. Translation: CATSRDDWGGTGELFF.

The chain couples TRBV11-3 to TRBJ2-5, with unresolved D. The CDR3 length is 13 residues. The V and J ends lost 2 bases and 2 bases respectively, with 6 bases between them. The germline V gene encodes CDR1 SGHNT and CDR2 YENEEA. The CDR3 coding sequence is TGTGCCAGCAGCTTACACGGGCAAGAGACCCAGTACTTC. Translating it yields CASSLHGQETQYF.

This chain connects TRBV6-1 to TRBJ1-1, with D perhaps matching TRBD1 (6 bases). The CDR3 has 13 amino acids. The germline V and J ends were trimmed by 10 bases and 4 bases, with 16 bases remaining between them. Germline CDR1 and CDR2: MNHNS and SASEGT. The CDR3 sequence is CATKKGGATEAFF. CDR3 nucleotides: TGTGCCACCAAGAAGGGGGGGGCCACTGAAGCTTTCTTT.

The chain has TRBV6-5 and TRBJ2-5; 12 nucleotides align to TRBD2. V lost 5 bases and J lost 4; bases outside the gene matches: 5. CDR3 length: 15 amino acids. CDR1 and CDR2 from the germline V gene are MNHEY and SVGAGI. CDR3 sequence reads: CASSRLAGVIETQYF. DNA of the CDR3: TGTGCCAGCAGTCGACTAGCGGGGGTTATAGAGACCCAGTACTTC.

V is TRBV5-5 and J is TRBJ1-1; maybe TRBD1 (5 bases). The CDR3 has 15 residues. The germline V gene has CDR1 SGHKS and CDR2 YYEKEE (reference sequence). Trimming took 0 bases from V and 1 from J, leaving 10 bases between them. The CDR3 DNA reads as TGTGCCAGCAGCTTGGAAACCAGGGAGAACACTGAAGCTTTCTTT. Amino acid sequence: CASSLETRENTEAFF.

This clone was observed a few times. The chain joins TRBV4-2 to TRBJ1-2; possibly TRBD1 for D (6 bases). V lost 4 bases to trimming and J lost 2 bases, with 14 bases between them. The CDR3 is 15 residues long. Germline loops: CDR1 LGHNA, CDR2 YNFKEQ. The CDR3: CASSLLGAGNYGYTF. Written as DNA, the CDR3 is TGTGCCAGCAGCCTCCTGGGGGCCGGCAACTATGGCTACACCTTC.

The chain is built from TRBV27 and TRBJ2-5; 7 bases align to TRBD2. The length of the CDR3 is 14 residues. Germline CDR1 MNHEY, CDR2 SMNVEV (reference sequence). V lost 2 bases, J lost 4 bases, and 4 bases stayed unmatched. DNA for the CDR3: TGTGCCAGCAGTTTACTGGGGGGGGGAGAGACCCAGTACTTC. Amino acids: CASSLLGGGETQYF.

This chain joins TRBV6-1 and TRBJ2-3, with 7 bases identical to TRBD1. Germline V lookup: CDR1 MNHNS, CDR2 SASEGT. V lost 7 bases to trimming and J lost 3 bases; unmatched junction nucleotides: 10. The CDR3 is 15 residues long. The CDR3 protein is CASIARGQGTDTQYF. CDR3 nucleotides: TGTGCCAGCATAGCAAGGGGGCAGGGGACAGATACGCAGTATTTT.

This chain joins TRBV27 and TRBJ2-6; TRBD1 might be the D (6 bases). This CDR3 is 16 amino acids long. The germline gives CDR1 MNHEY, CDR2 SMNVEV (reference sequence). Trimming took 4 bases from V and 2 from J, leaving 12 bases between them. The CDR3 region is CASSSEPGAGANVLTF. CDR3 coding DNA: TGTGCCAGCAGTTCTGAGCCAGGGGCTGGGGCCAACGTCCTGACTTTC. The whole variable domain, remainder taken from reference TRBV27 and TRBJ2-6, is EAQVTQNPRYLITVTGKKLTVTCSQNMNHEYMSWYRQDPGLGLRQIYYSMNVEVTDKGDVPEGYKVSRKEKRNFPLILESPSPNQTSLYFCASSSEPGAGANVLTFGAGSRLTVL.

The J gene is TRBJ1-5, the V gene TRBV5-6, with D unresolved. V lost 0 bases, J lost 4 bases, and 8 bases lay in between. The length of the CDR3 is 14 residues. In germline, CDR1 is SGHDT, CDR2 YYEEEE. Here the CDR3 DNA reads TGTGCCAGCAGCTTGGGACTTTTTAATCAGCCCCAGCATTTT. As protein: CASSLGLFNQPQHF. Complete variable domain (other parts from reference TRBV5-6 and TRBJ1-5): DAGVTQSPTHLIKTRGQQVTLRCSPKSGHDTVSWYQQALGQGPQFIFQYYEEEERQRGNFPDRFSGHQFPNYSSELNVNALLLGDSALYLCASSLGLFNQPQHFGDGTRLSIL.

The V call is TRBV27, the J call TRBJ2-2, with 10 bases that match TRBD2. After removal of 5 bases from V and 0 bases from J, the junction contained 3 bases not matched to a gene. The CDR3 consists of 16 residues. The V gene's germline CDR1 is MNHEY and CDR2 SMNVEV (reference sequence). CDR3 loop: CASSPAGGTNTGELFF. The CDR3 bases are TGTGCCAGCAGTCCAGCGGGGGGGACGAACACCGGGGAGCTGTTTTTT.

The genes are TRBV4-3 and TRBJ1-1, with D maybe TRBD1 (6 bases). This CDR3 contains 14 residues. Germline V gives CDR1 LGHNA, CDR2 YSLEER. Trimming cost V 1 base and J 4 bases, with 10 bases left between them. CDR3 sequence (DNA): TGCGCCAGCAGCCAAGGTTGGGGGCTCACTGAAGCTTTCTTT. Its translation: CASSQGWGLTEAFF.

J is TRBJ2-5 and V is TRBV2, with D possibly TRBD1 on 5 matching bases. Germline V gene sequence: CDR1 SNHLY, CDR2 FYNNEI. The CDR3 length is 12 residues. The V end was cut by 5 bases, the J end by 4 bases, with 8 bases between. Written as DNA, the CDR3 is TGTGCCAGCAGTCAGGGAAGAGAGACCCAGTACTTC. Protein: CASSQGRETQYF.

The chain is built from TRBV4-1 and TRBJ1-6, with D tentatively TRBD1 (5 bases). Deletions cut 0 bases from V and 11 bases from J, with 14 bases between. CDR3 length: 15 amino acids. CDR1 MGHRA and CDR2 YSYEKL come from the germline V gene. The CDR3 DNA is TGCGCCAGCAGCCAAGAAGCAGGGCCAGGGACACCCCTCCACTTT. It yields the protein CASSQEAGPGTPLHF.

The V and J genes are TRBV5-1 and TRBJ2-7; D call uncertain. V lost 0 bases and J lost 4, with 5 bases in between. This CDR3 contains 12 residues. Germline V CDR1 and CDR2: SGHRS, YFSETQ. CDR3 sequence reads: CASSLVRYEQYF. The CDR3 coding sequence is TGCGCCAGCAGCTTGGTGAGATACGAGCAGTACTTC.

V gene TRBV4-1 combines with J gene TRBJ1-1, with D maybe TRBD1 (5 bases). Germline-derived CDR1 and CDR2 are MGHRA and YSYEKL. With 4 bases removed from V and 5 bases from J, the gap between germline ends came to 23 bases. The CDR3 runs 17 residues. The CDR3 protein is CASSPLLGLVSGTEAFF. CDR3 nucleotide sequence: TGCGCCAGCAGCCCCCTTTTGGGCTTGGTGTCAGGGACTGAAGCTTTCTTT.